These 5 T cell receptor beta chains came from one sample sequenced in a study of cytomegalovirus exposure and HLA in healthy donors. The PCR made use of 60 Vbeta and 13 Jbeta primers. Libraries were prepared by immunoSEQ multiplex PCR; TCRdb keeps only in-frame clonotypes and omits some of them. The repertoire holds about 180,000 clones, with 77% as singletons. Sequences were obtained from PBMCs. These receptors originate from a woman aged 55-69 years in good health and CMV-seropositive.

This clone was seen once. The J gene is TRBJ2-4, the V gene TRBV4-3; D not certain. The V end was cut by 0 bases, the J end by 6 bases, with 12 bases between. From germline, CDR1 is LGHNA and CDR2 YSLEER. This CDR3 comprises 15 residues. CDR3 DNA sequence: TGCGCCAGCAGCCAAGATGGGCTTCCCAGAAACATTCAGTACTTC. As protein: CASSQDGLPRNIQYF.

The CDR3 reads CASSLSGSFDYEQYF. In DNA, the CDR3 is TGTGCCAGCAGCTTAAGTGGGAGTTTCGACTACGAGCAGTACTTC. This chain joins TRBV7-2 and TRBJ2-7, with D possibly matching TRBD2 (5 bases). This CDR3 has 15 residues. Between the trimmed V and J ends, which lost 2 bases and 3 bases, there was a span of 14 bases. Looked up from germline, CDR1 is SGHTA and CDR2 is FQGNSA.

The CDR3 loop is CAWSGDRVGRTIYF. For the CDR3, the DNA is TGTGCCTGGAGTGGGGACAGGGTGGGCCGCACCATATATTTT. The V and J genes are TRBV30 and TRBJ1-3, with TRBD1 identical over 9 bases. The J segment lost 9 bases and the V segment lost 1 base, leaving 7 bases of the junction unmatched. This CDR3 has 14 amino acids. The germline CDR1 and CDR2 sequences are GTSNPN and SVGIG (reference sequence).

The chain combines TRBV30 with TRBJ2-2; TRBD2 agrees at 9 bases. CDR1 is GTSNPN, CDR2 SVGIG, per germline (reference sequence). This CDR3 contains 19 residues. V gave up 0 bases and J gave up 7 bases; unmatched junction bases: 18. CDR3 sequence: CAWSVPPGWVAGAHGELFF. The DNA of the CDR3 is TGTGCCTGGAGTGTTCCCCCCGGGTGGGTAGCGGGAGCCCACGGGGAGCTGTTTTTT.

The chain uses TRBV7-3 and TRBJ2-3; TRBD2 agrees at 9 bases. V gave up 1 base and J gave up 4 bases; unmatched junction bases: 9. CDR1 SGHTA and CDR2 FQGTGA come from the germline V gene. The CDR3 is 17 residues long. CDR3 nucleotides: TGTGCCAGCAGCTTAAACCCGCGGGGGGGCCTTTCAGATACGCAGTATTTT. It specifies CASSLNPRGGLSDTQYF.